Following are 11 T cell receptor beta chains from one sample sequenced in a study of PD-1 blockade in classical Hodgkin lymphoma. Sequencing used immunoSEQ multiplex PCR; TCRdb keeps in-frame clones, though not all of them. The data show roughly 28,000 clones, with around 80% seen just once and around 20% held by the top ten. As to time point: cycle 4 day 1 (C4D1), after around six weeks of nivolumab. Brentuximab vedotin exposure varied among the patients, all of whom had relapsed after autologous stem cell transplantation. Sequencing was performed on peripheral blood mononuclear cells (PBMCs), taken before the fourth cycle of nivolumab. Receptor source: a human donor with classical Hodgkin lymphoma.

This clone was seen once. The genes are TRBV7-3 and TRBJ2-7; 7 bases line up with TRBD1. Trimming at V came to 7 bases and at J to 6 bases, leaving 12 bases not matched to a gene. The CDR3 spans 14 residues. CDR1 SGHTA and CDR2 FQGTGA come from the germline V gene. This CDR3 is CASTPRGRGSEQYF. The CDR3 nucleotides are TGTGCCAGCACCCCTAGGGGCAGGGGGTCCGAGCAGTACTTC.

J is TRBJ1-5 and V is TRBV5-6, with a tentative D call TRBD1 (5 bases). The CDR3 sequence is 14 residues long. CDR1 is SGHDT and CDR2 is YYEEEE in the germline V gene. The V end was cut by 2 bases, the J end by 6 bases, with 12 bases between. The CDR3 reads CASSLRGRGQPQHF. CDR3 sequence (DNA): TGTGCCAGCAGCTTACGAGGGAGGGGTCAGCCCCAGCATTTT.

The DNA for the CDR3 is TGTGCCAGCAGTTACGGCGGGGGGGGCTACGAGCAGTACTTC. Its translation is CASSYGGGGYEQYF. This chain links TRBV27 with TRBJ2-7, with TRBD2 identical over 9 bases. Germline V gene data show CDR1 as MNHEY and CDR2 as SMNVEV (reference sequence). V lost 4 bases, J lost 3 bases, and 4 bases stayed unmatched. The CDR3 consists of 14 residues.

The chain employs TRBV5-5 and TRBJ1-1, with D uncertain. V lost 1 base, J lost 0 bases, and 13 bases lay in between. CDR3 length equals 16 residues. Germline V gene sequence: CDR1 SGHKS, CDR2 YYEKEE (reference sequence). The CDR3 region is CASSLLPDPMNTEAFF. CDR3 DNA: TGTGCCAGCAGCTTGTTGCCAGACCCCATGAACACTGAAGCTTTCTTT. Together with reference TRBV5-5 and TRBJ1-1, the CDR3 gives the full variable domain: DAGVTQSPTHLIKTRGQQVTLRCSPISGHKSVSWYQQVLGQGPQFIFQYYEKEERGRGNFPDRFSARQFPNYSSELNVNALLLGDSALYLCASSLLPDPMNTEAFFGQGTRLTVV.

A few counts support this clone. Other DNA sequences in this sample translate to the same CDR3. The J gene is TRBJ2-2, the V gene TRBV19; 10 nucleotides line up with TRBD1. Trimming removed 5 bases from V and 5 bases from J; junction bases left unmatched: 2. From germline, CDR1 is LNHDA and CDR2 SQIVND (reference sequence). The CDR3 consists of 14 residues. The CDR3 DNA sequence: TGTGCCAGTAGTGGGACAGGGGATACCGGGGAGCTGTTTTTT. It encodes CASSGTGDTGELFF.

The chain carries TRBV18 and TRBJ1-6; 7 nucleotides agree with TRBD1. The J segment lost 6 bases and the V segment lost 3 bases, leaving 8 bases of the junction unmatched. This CDR3 region has 16 residues. Germline CDR1 KGHSH, CDR2 LQKENI. In nucleotides, the CDR3 is TGTGCCAGCTCACCCTCCGGGACAGCGATTAATTCACCCCTCCACTTT. Protein: CASSPSGTAINSPLHF.

This clone turned up a few times. This same CDR3 is encoded by further DNA sequences in the sample. V and J are TRBV9 and TRBJ1-5; D not certain. The V gene's germline CDR1 is SGDLS and CDR2 YYNGEE. The ends were cut back, 0 bases at V and 1 base at J, with 2 bases in the middle. The CDR3 totals 13 residues. CDR3 nucleotides: TGTGCCAGCAGCGTAGGCAGCAATCAGCCCCAGCATTTT. Translating it yields CASSVGSNQPQHF.

This chain joins TRBV5-4 and TRBJ1-2; 7 bases are shared with TRBD1. With V trimmed by 4 bases and J by 1 base, 1 base remained unmatched. The CDR3 totals 13 residues. Germline V gene lookup returns CDR1 SGHNT and CDR2 YYREEE (reference sequence). Here the CDR3 reads CASSRDSNYGYTF. In DNA, the CDR3 is TGTGCCAGCAGCAGGGACAGTAACTATGGCTACACCTTC.

The chain joins TRBV10-3 to TRBJ1-5; maybe TRBD1 (6 bases). V was cut by 4 bases and J by 6 bases, with 13 bases left in between. Germline assignment: CDR1 ENHRY and CDR2 SYGVKD. The CDR3 has 14 residues. CDR3 nucleotide sequence: TGTGCCATCAGTGCGACGACAGGAAGTCAGCCCCAGCATTTT. This translates into CAISATTGSQPQHF.

This clone was seen just once. This chain joins TRBV7-9 and TRBJ1-1; D is undetermined. The germline V gene has CDR1 SEHNR and CDR2 FQNEAQ (reference sequence). The CDR3 contains 14 residues. V lost 5 bases, J lost 4 bases, and 14 bases lay in between. The CDR3 is CASSLQTGGTEAFF. DNA for the CDR3: TGTGCCAGCAGCCTGCAGACGGGAGGCACTGAAGCTTTCTTT.

The chain has TRBV9 and TRBJ2-2; 11 bases match TRBD2. This CDR3 has 14 amino acids. Per germline, CDR1 SGDLS and CDR2 YYNGEE. V lost 4 bases, J lost 11 bases, and 7 bases stayed unmatched. The CDR3 is CASSLQGLAGELFF. The CDR3 DNA sequence: TGTGCCAGCAGCCTACAAGGACTAGCGGGCGAGCTGTTTTTT. The whole variable domain, remainder taken from reference TRBV9 and TRBJ2-2, is DSGVTQTPKHLITATGQRVTLRCSPRSGDLSVYWYQQSLDQGLQFLIQYYNGEERAKGNILERFSAQQFPDLHSELNLSSLELGDSALYFCASSLQGLAGELFFGEGSRLTVL.